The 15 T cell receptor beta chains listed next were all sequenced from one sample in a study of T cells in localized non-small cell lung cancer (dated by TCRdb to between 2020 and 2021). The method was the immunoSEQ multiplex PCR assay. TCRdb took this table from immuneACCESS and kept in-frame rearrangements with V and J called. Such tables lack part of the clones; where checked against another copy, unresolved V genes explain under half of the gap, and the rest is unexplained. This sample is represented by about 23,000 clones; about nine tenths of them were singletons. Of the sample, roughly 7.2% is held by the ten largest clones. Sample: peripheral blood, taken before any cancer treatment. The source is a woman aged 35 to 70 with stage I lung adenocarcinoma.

CDR3 sequence reads: CASSPWTAENGYTF. The CDR3 nucleotides read TGTGCCAGCAGCCCCTGGACGGCAGAGAATGGCTACACCTTC. V is TRBV11-2 and J is TRBJ1-2; D remains ambiguous. Trimming removed 5 bases at V and 6 bases at J, with 16 bases between. Per the germline V gene, CDR1 is SGHAT and CDR2 is FQNNGV. The CDR3 spans 14 residues.

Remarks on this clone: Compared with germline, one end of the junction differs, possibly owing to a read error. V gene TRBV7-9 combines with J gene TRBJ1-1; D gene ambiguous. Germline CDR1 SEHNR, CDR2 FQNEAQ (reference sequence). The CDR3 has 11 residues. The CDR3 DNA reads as TGTGCCAGCAGCTTAAACAGTGAAGCTTTCTTT. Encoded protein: CASSLNSEAFF.

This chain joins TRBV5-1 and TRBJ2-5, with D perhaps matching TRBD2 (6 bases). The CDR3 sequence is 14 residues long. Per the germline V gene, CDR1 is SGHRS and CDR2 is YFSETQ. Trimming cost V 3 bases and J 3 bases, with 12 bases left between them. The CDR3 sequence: CASSSTSPKETQYF. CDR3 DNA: TGCGCCAGCAGCTCGACTAGTCCGAAAGAGACCCAGTACTTC.

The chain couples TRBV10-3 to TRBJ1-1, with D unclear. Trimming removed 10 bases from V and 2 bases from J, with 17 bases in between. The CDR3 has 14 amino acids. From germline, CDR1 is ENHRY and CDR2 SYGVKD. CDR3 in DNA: TGTGCCACCGCTTCCATAAACCCAAACACTGAAGCTTTCTTT. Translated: CATASINPNTEAFF.

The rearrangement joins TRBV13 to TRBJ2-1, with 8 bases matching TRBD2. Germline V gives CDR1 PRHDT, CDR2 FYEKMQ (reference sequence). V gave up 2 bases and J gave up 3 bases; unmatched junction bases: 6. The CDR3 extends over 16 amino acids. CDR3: CASSLSVAGSYNEQFF. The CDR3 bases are TGTGCCAGCAGCTTATCAGTAGCGGGAAGCTACAATGAGCAGTTCTTC.

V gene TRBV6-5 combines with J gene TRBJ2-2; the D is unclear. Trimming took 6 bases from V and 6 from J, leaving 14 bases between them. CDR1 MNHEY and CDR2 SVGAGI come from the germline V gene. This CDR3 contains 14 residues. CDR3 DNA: TGTGCCAGCAGAGGGTGGATTGGCGCCGGGGAGCTGTTTTTT. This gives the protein CASRGWIGAGELFF.

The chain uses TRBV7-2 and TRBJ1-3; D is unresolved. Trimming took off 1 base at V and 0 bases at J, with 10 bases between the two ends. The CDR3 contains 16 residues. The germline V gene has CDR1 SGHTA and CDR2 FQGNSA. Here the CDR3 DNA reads TGTGCCAGCAGCTTAGTTCGGCGCCGCTCTGGAAACACCATATATTTT. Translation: CASSLVRRRSGNTIYF.

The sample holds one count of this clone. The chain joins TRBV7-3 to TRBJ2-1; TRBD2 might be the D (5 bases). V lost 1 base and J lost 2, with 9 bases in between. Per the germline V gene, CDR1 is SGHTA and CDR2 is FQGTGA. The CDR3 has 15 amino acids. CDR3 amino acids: CASSLIGSPYNEQFF. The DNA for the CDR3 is TGTGCCAGCAGCTTAATAGGGAGTCCCTACAATGAGCAGTTCTTC.

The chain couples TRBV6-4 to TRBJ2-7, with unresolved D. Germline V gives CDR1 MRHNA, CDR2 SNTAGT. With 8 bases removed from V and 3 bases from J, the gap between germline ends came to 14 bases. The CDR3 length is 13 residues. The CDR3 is CASGEDGNYEQYF. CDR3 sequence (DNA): TGTGCCAGCGGAGAGGACGGAAACTACGAGCAGTACTTC.

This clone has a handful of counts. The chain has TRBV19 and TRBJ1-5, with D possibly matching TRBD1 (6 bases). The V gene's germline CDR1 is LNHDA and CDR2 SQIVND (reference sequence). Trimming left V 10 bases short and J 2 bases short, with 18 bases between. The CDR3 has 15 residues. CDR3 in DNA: TGTGCCACCGGGTTGGGGGCCGTTGGCAATCAGCCCCAGCATTTT. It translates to CATGLGAVGNQPQHF.

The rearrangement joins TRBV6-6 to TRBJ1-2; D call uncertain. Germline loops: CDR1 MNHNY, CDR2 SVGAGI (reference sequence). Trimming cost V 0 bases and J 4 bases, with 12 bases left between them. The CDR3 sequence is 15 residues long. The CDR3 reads CASSYSSPDIYGYTF. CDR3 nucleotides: TGTGCCAGCAGTTACTCATCTCCGGATATCTATGGCTACACCTTC.

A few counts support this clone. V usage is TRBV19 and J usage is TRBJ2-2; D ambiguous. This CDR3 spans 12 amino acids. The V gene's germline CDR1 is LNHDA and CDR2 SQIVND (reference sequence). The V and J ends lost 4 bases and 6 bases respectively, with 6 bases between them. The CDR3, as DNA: TGTGCCAGTAGTAGTATTCCCGGGGAGCTGTTTTTT. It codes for CASSSIPGELFF.

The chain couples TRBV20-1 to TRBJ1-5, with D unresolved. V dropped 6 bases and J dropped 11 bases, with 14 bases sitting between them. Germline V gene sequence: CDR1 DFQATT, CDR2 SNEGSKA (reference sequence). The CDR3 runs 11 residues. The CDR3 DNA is TGCAGTGCCCAAGATCACCGGGCCCAGCATTTT. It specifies CSAQDHRAQHF.

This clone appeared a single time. This CDR3 reads CASSTGTRGANQPQHF. DNA of the CDR3: TGTGCCAGCAGTACCGGGACAAGGGGGGCCAATCAGCCCCAGCATTTT. The chain employs TRBV28 and TRBJ1-5; D may be TRBD1 (6 bases). There are 16 residues in the CDR3. Per germline, CDR1 MDHEN and CDR2 SYDVKM. The V and J ends lost 5 bases and 3 bases respectively, with 17 bases between them.

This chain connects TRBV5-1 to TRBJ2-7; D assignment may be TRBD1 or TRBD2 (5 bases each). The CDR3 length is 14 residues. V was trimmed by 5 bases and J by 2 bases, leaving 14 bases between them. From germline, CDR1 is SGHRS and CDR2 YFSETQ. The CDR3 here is CASRPGRGAYEQYF. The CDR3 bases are TGCGCCAGCAGACCAGGAAGGGGAGCCTACGAGCAGTACTTC.